This is a list of T cell receptor beta chains from one sample in a study of blood T cell repertoires in COVID-19. Assay: immunoSEQ multiplex PCR; the TCRdb copy retains only in-frame clones and omits some. The table shows roughly 310,000 clones, with more than 75% occurring only once. Material: PBMCs or T cells enriched from blood (not recorded which). The receptor set was obtained from a man in his 60s who had recovered from COVID-19. The CDR3 runs from the conserved cysteine through the conserved F or W. The D gene is left open where the match is weak. Part of the rows lack a size; the others show once, few, many or a class for expanded clones.

V gene,D gene,clone size,J gene,CDR3 length,CDR3 protein,CDR3 DNA
TRBV30,-,-,TRBJ1-1,15,CAWSGSPLGGRGAFF,TGTGCCTGGAGTGGGTCACCCTTGGGGGGACGCGGAGCTTTCTTT
TRBV7-9,-,-,TRBJ1-6,13,CASSLSGDSPLHF,TGTGCCAGCAGCTTATCAGGGGATTCACCCCTCCACTTT
TRBV20-1,TRBD1,-,TRBJ2-4,15,CSASSDRGVRNIQYF,TGCAGTGCTAGTAGCGACAGGGGGGTGAGAAACATTCAGTACTTC
TRBV28,TRBD1,-,TRBJ1-5,16,CASSRGGTGGNQPQHF,TGTGCCAGCAGCCGGGGCGGGACAGGGGGCAATCAGCCCCAGCATTTT
TRBV14,TRBD1,few,TRBJ1-6,14,CASSQRTGSSPLHF,TGTGCCAGCAGCCAACGGACAGGCTCTTCACCCCTCCACTTT
TRBV6-5,-,-,TRBJ1-2,14,CASSLQGQNYGYTF,TGTGCCAGCAGTCTCCAGGGTCAAAACTATGGCTACACCTTC
TRBV13,-,-,TRBJ2-4,13,CASSRSSVNIQYF,TGTGCCAGCAGTCGTAGTTCGGTAAACATTCAGTACTTC
TRBV25-1,-,-,TRBJ2-7,13,CASSEGPPGIFYF,TGTGCCAGCAGTGAGGGGCCCCCTGGGATCTTTTACTTC
TRBV3-1/TRBV3-2,-,-,TRBJ2-1,13,CASSQLAADEQFF,TGTGCCAGCAGCCAATTGGCCGCGGATGAGCAGTTCTTC
TRBV14,TRBD1,-,TRBJ1-3,14,CASSPQGPGNTIYF,TGTGCCAGCAGCCCACAGGGGCCAGGAAACACCATATATTTT
TRBV9,-,few,TRBJ2-3,16,CASSVEAGDITDTQYF,TGTGCCAGCAGCGTAGAGGCGGGGGACATCACAGATACGCAGTATTTT
TRBV7-9,-,-,TRBJ2-3,16,CASSLGRAPSTDTQYF,TGTGCCAGCAGCTTAGGTCGAGCGCCTAGCACAGATACGCAGTATTTT
TRBV27,-,-,TRBJ1-5,15,CASSLSGPRRLTQHF,TGTGCCAGCAGTTTATCGGGGCCCCGCAGGTTGACCCAGCATTTT
TRBV15,TRBD1,-,TRBJ2-4,14,CATSPPGTGHIQYF,TGTGCCACCAGCCCACCCGGGACAGGGCACATTCAGTACTTC
TRBV19,-,-,TRBJ1-6,19,CASSIGTLLVFGYNSPLHF,TGTGCCAGTAGTATCGGGACTCTTCTGGTTTTCGGCTATAATTCACCCCTCCACTTT
TRBV9,TRBD1,-,TRBJ2-3,15,CASSVVGTGTDTQYF,TGTGCCAGCAGCGTAGTTGGGACAGGCACAGATACGCAGTATTTT
TRBV6-1,-,-,TRBJ1-2,15,CASSEGLRASYGYTF,TGTGCCAGCAGTGAAGGACTCAGGGCCTCCTATGGCTACACCTTC
TRBV6-4,TRBD2,-,TRBJ2-1,15,CASTRTSGSWDEQFF,TGTGCCAGTACCAGGACTAGCGGGAGCTGGGATGAGCAGTTCTTC
TRBV3-1/TRBV3-2,TRBD1,-,TRBJ2-2,15,CASRTGGVGTGELFF,TGTGCCAGCAGGACAGGGGGTGTGGGCACCGGGGAGCTGTTTTTT
TRBV3-1/TRBV3-2,-,few,TRBJ1-6,16,CASSQAQTGGWSPLHF,TGTGCCAGCAGCCAGGCCCAGACAGGAGGCTGGTCACCCCTCCACTTT
TRBV12-5,TRBD2,-,TRBJ2-3,15,CASGLLLAAHGTQYF,TGTGCTAGTGGTTTGTTACTAGCGGCACATGGTACGCAGTATTTT
TRBV27,TRBD2,-,TRBJ2-3,16,CASSIRLAGGSDTQYF,TGTGCCAGCAGTATCCGACTAGCGGGGGGGAGCGATACGCAGTATTTT
TRBV7-6,-,-,TRBJ1-4,15,CASSRPRGAFGKLFF,TGTGCCAGCAGCAGACCTCGGGGAGCATTTGGGAAACTGTTTTTT
TRBV3-1/TRBV3-2,-,-,TRBJ2-3,14,CASSHAGRGDTQYF,TGTGCCAGCAGCCACGCGGGACGGGGAGATACGCAGTATTTT
TRBV11-2,TRBD1,-,TRBJ1-2,16,CASSLRQGPTRYGYTF,TGTGCCAGCAGCTTAAGACAGGGCCCCACCCGCTATGGCTACACCTTC
TRBV30,TRBD1,once,TRBJ1-2,16,CAWKGGDRGSADGYTF,TGTGCCTGGAAGGGAGGGGACAGGGGTTCCGCCGATGGCTACACCTTC
TRBV11-2,TRBD2,-,TRBJ2-1,17,CASSLLTSGRVGNEQFF,TGTGCCAGCAGCTTGCTCACTAGCGGGAGGGTTGGGAATGAGCAGTTCTTC
TRBV11-2,TRBD1,-,TRBJ1-6,14,CASSSRDSNSPLHF,TGTGCCAGCAGCTCCCGGGACAGCAATTCACCCCTCCACTTT
TRBV11-2,-,-,TRBJ1-2,13,CASSLGRAYGYTF,TGTGCCAGCAGCTTGGGCAGGGCCTATGGCTACACCTTC
TRBV5-1,TRBD2,-,TRBJ2-7,15,CASSLSGTSGTEQYF,TGCGCCAGCAGCCTGTCCGGGACTAGCGGGACCGAGCAGTACTTC
TRBV7-3,TRBD2,-,TRBJ2-1,16,CASSLGAAGGGNEQFF,TGTGCCAGCAGCTTAGGGGCGGCGGGAGGGGGCAATGAGCAGTTCTTC
TRBV7-8,TRBD2,-,TRBJ2-3,17,CASSFGGRGRASDTQYF,TGTGCCAGCAGCTTCGGAGGGCGCGGGAGGGCCTCAGATACGCAGTATTTT
TRBV3-1/TRBV3-2,-,-,TRBJ1-6,16,CASSQVSGFGYSPLHF,TGTGCCAGCAGCCAAGTTTCGGGTTTCGGATATTCACCCCTCCACTTT
TRBV18,TRBD1,-,TRBJ1-2,15,CASSPTGQGIYGYTF,TGTGCCAGCTCACCAACCGGACAGGGGATCTATGGCTACACCTTC
TRBV7-8,TRBD2,-,TRBJ2-5,15,CASTNRDYILETQYF,TGTGCCAGCACCAACCGGGACTACATTCTGGAGACCCAGTACTTC
TRBV3-1/TRBV3-2,TRBD1,-,TRBJ1-1,14,CASSPQGPNTEAFF,TGTGCCAGCAGCCCACAGGGGCCCAACACTGAAGCTTTCTTT
TRBV11-3,TRBD1,-,TRBJ1-3,16,CASSFWGQTSGNTIYF,TGTGCCAGCAGCTTTTGGGGACAGACTTCTGGAAACACCATATATTTT
TRBV6-5,-,-,TRBJ2-7,13,CASRVEGSNEQYF,TGTGCCAGCCGGGTAGAGGGCTCCAACGAGCAGTACTTC
TRBV24-1,TRBD2,-,TRBJ2-7,22,CATSDSPPRRGHFSGEKDEQYF,TGTGCCACCAGTGACTCCCCCCCACGCCGTGGGCACTTTAGCGGGGAAAAGGACGAGCAGTACTTC
TRBV10-3,TRBD2,-,TRBJ2-5,16,CAISDDIAGGQETQYF,TGTGCCATCAGTGATGATATAGCGGGGGGACAAGAGACCCAGTACTTC
TRBV19,TRBD1,-,TRBJ1-5,14,CASSRGQGNQPQHF,TGTGCCAGTAGTAGAGGACAGGGGAATCAGCCCCAGCATTTT
TRBV6-5,TRBD1,-,TRBJ1-1,15,CASRPPGTGFSEAFF,TGTGCCAGCAGACCTCCCGGGACAGGGTTCTCTGAAGCTTTCTTT
TRBV12-3/TRBV12-4,-,-,TRBJ2-3,13,CANTGTLRDTQYF,TGTGCCAACACTGGGACTCTGAGGGATACGCAGTATTTT
TRBV7-6,TRBD1,-,TRBJ1-4,15,CASSLGTGTNEKLFF,TGTGCCAGCAGCTTAGGGACAGGAACTAATGAAAAACTGTTTTTT
TRBV9,TRBD1,-,TRBJ1-4,14,CASGSGDRAEKLFF,TGTGCCAGCGGGTCGGGGGACAGGGCCGAAAAACTGTTTTTT
TRBV10-3,-,once,TRBJ1-1,13,CAIRQGIWTEAFF,TGTGCCATCAGACAGGGAATTTGGACTGAAGCTTTCTTT
TRBV27,TRBD2,-,TRBJ2-5,15,CASSFLGLAGETQYF,TGTGCCAGCAGTTTTCTCGGACTAGCGGGTGAGACCCAGTACTTC
TRBV5-8,TRBD2,-,TRBJ2-5,16,CASSFFAAGYQETQYF,TGTGCCAGCAGCTTTTTCGCAGCGGGATACCAAGAGACCCAGTACTTC
TRBV30,TRBD2,once,TRBJ2-1,14,CAWKSSGSHNEQFF,TGTGCCTGGAAGTCTAGCGGATCTCACAATGAGCAGTTCTTC
TRBV5-4,-,-,TRBJ2-3,14,CASSLDGALNTQYF,TGTGCCAGCAGCTTGGACGGAGCATTAAATACGCAGTATTTT
TRBV7-9,-,-,TRBJ2-1,16,CASSLAEEGRNNEQFF,TGTGCCAGCAGCTTAGCAGAGGAGGGCCGAAACAATGAGCAGTTCTTC
TRBV10-3,TRBD1,-,TRBJ2-7,12,CASGTGTYEQYF,TGTGCCAGCGGGACAGGAACCTACGAGCAGTACTTC